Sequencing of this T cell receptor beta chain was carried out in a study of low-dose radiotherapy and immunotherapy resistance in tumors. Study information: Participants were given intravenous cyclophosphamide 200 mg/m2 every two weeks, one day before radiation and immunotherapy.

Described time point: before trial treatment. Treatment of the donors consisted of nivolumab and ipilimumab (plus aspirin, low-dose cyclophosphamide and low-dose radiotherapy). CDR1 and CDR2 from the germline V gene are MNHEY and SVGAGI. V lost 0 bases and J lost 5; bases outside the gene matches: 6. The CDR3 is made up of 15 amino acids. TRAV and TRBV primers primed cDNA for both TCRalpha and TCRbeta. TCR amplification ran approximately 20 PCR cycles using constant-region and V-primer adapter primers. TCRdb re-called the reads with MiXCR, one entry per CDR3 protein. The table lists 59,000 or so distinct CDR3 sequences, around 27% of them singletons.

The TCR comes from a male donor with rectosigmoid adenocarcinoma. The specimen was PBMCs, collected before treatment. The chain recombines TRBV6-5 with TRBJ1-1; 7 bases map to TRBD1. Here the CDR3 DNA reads TGTGCCAGCAGTTACTCCAACAGGGGAGGGACTGAAGCTTTCTTT. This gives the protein CASSYSNRGGTEAFF.